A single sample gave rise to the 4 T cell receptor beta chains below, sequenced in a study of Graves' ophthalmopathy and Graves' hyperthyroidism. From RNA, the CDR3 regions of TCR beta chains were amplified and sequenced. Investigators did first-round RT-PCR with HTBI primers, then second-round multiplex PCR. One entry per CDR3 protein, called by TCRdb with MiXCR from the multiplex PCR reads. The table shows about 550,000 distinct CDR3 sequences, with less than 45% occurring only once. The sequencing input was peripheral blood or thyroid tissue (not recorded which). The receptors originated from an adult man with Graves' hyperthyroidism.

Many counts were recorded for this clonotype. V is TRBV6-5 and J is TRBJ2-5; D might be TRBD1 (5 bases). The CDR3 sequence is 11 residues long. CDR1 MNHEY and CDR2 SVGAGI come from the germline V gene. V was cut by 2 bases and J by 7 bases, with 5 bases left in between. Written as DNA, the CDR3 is TGTGCCAGCAGTTACCAGGGGACCCAGTACTTC. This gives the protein CASSYQGTQYF.

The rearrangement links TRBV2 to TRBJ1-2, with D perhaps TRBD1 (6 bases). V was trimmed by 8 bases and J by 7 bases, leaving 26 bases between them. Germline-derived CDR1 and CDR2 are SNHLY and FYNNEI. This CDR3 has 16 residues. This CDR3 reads CASASGQTLSFLGYTF. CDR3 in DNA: TGTGCCAGCGCCTCAGGACAGACACTTTCCTTTCTTGGCTACACCTTC.

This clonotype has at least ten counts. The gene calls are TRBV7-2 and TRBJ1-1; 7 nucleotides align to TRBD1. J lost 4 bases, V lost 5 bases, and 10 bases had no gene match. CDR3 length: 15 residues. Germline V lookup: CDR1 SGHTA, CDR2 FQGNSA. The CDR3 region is CASSLWTGIITEAFF. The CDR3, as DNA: TGTGCCAGCAGCCTATGGACAGGAATAATCACTGAAGCTTTCTTT.

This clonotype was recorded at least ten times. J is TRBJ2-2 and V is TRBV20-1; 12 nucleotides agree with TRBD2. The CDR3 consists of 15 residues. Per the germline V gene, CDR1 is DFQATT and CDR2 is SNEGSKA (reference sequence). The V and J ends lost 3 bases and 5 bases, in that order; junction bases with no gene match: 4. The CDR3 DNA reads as TGCAGTGCTAGTCGGCTAGCGGGAGGGACCGGGGAGCTGTTTTTT. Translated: CSASRLAGGTGELFF.